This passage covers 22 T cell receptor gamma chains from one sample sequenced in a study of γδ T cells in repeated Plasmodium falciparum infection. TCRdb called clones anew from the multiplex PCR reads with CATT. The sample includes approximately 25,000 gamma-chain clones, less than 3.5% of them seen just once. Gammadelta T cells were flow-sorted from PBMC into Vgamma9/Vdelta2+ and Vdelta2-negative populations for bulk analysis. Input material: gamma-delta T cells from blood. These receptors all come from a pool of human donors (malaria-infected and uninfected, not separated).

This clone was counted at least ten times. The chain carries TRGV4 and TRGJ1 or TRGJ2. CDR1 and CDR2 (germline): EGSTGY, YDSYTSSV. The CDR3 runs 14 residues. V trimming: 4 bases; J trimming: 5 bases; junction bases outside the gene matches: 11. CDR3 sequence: CATWDALSDYKKLF. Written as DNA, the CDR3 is TGTGCCACCTGGGACGCCCTCTCGGATTATAAGAAACTCTTT.

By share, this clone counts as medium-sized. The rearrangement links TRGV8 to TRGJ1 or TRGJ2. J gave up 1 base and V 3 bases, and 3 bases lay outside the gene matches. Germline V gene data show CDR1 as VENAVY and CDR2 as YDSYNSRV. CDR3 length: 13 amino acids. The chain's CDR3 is CATWDDNYYKKLF. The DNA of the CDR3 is TGTGCCACCTGGGATGACAATTATTATAAGAAACTCTTT.

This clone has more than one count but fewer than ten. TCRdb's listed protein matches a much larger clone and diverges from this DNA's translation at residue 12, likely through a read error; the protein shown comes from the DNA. Here the CDR3 DNA reads TGTGCCACCTGGGATGGGCTCAGGAGTTATAAGGAACTCTTT. It codes for CATWDGLRSYKELF. The J gene was not called, though the V gene is TRGV4. The CDR3 contains 14 residues. In germline, CDR1 is EGSTGY, CDR2 YDSYTSSV.

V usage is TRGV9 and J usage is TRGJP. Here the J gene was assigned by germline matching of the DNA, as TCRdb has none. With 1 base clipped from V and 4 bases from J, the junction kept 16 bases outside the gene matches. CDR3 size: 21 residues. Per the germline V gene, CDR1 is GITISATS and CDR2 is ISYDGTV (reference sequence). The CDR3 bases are TGTGCCTTGTGGGAGGTCCCCAGGAGGACGGCACAAGAGTTGGGCAAAAAAATCAAGGTATTT. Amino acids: CALWEVPRRTAQELGKKIKVF.

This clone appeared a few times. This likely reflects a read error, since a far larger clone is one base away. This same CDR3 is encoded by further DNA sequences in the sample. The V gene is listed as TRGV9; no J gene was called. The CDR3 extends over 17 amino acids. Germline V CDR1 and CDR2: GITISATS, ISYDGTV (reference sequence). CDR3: CALCLHNRQPNYYKKLF. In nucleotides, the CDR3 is TGTGCCTTGTGTCTCCACAACCGACAACCGAATTATTATAAAAAACTCTTT.

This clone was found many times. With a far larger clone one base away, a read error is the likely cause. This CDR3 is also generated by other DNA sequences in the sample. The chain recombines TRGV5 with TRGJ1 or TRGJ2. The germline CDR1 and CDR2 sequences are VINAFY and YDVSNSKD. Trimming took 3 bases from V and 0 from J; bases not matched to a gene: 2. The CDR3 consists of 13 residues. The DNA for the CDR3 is TGTGCCACCTGGGACCGGAATTATTATAAGAAACTCTTT. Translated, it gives CATWDRNYYKKLF.

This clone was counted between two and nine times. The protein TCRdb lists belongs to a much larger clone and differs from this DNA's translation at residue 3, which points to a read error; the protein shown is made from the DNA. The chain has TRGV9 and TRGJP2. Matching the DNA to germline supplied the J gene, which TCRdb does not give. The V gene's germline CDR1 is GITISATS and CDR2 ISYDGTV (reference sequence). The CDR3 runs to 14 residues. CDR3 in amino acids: CASWEYSSDWIKTF. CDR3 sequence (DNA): TGTGCCTCGTGGGAGTATAGTAGTGATTGGATCAAGACGTTT.

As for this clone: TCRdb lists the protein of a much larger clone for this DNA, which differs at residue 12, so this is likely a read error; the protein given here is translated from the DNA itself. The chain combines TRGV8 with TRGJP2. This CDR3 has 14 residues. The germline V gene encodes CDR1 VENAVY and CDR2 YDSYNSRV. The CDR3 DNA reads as TGTGCCACCTGGGATAGAAGTAGTGATTGGATCGAGACGTTT. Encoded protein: CATWDRSSDWIETF.

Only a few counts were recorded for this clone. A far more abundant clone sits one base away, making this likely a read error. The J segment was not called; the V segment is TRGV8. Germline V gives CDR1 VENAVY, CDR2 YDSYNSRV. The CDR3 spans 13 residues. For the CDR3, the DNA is TGTGCCACCTGGGATAGCCCTTATTATAAGAAGCTCTTT. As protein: CATWDSPYYKKLF.

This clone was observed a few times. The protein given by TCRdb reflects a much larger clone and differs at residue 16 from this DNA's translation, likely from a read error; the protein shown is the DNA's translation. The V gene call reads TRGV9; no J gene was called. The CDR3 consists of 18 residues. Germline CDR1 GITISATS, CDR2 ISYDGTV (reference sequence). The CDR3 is CALWEVVGKELGKKIEVF. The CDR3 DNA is TGTGCCTTGTGGGAGGTGGTGGGAAAAGAGTTGGGCAAAAAAATCGAGGTATTT.

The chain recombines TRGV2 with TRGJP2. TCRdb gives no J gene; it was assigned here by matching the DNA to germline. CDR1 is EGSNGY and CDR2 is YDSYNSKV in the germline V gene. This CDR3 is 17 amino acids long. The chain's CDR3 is CAPGTGNLNSSDWIKTF. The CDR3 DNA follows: TGTGCACCTGGGACGGGAAATTTAAATAGTAGTGATTGGATCAAGACGTTT.

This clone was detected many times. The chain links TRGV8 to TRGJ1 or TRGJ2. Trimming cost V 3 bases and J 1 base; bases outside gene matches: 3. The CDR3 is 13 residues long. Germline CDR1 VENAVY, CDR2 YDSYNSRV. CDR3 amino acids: CATWDLNYYKKLF. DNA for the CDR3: TGTGCCACCTGGGATTTAAATTATTATAAGAAACTCTTT.

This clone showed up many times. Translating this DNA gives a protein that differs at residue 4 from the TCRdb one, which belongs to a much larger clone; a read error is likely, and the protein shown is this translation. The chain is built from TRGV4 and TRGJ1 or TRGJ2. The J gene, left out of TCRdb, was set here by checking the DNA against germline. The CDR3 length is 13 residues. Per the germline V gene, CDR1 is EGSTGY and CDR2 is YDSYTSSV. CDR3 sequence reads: CATRDAPYYKKLF. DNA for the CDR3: TGTGCCACCAGGGATGCGCCTTATTATAAGAAACTCTTT.

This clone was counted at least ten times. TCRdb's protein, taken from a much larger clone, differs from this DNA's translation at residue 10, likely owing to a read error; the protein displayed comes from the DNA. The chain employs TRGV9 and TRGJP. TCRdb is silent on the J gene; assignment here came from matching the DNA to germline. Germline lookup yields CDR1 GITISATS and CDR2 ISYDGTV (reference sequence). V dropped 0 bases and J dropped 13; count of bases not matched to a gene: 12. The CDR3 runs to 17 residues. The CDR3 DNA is TGTGCCTTGTGGGAGGTGCAAGGGGGGTTTGGCAAAAAAATCAAGGTATTT. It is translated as CALWEVQGGFGKKIKVF.

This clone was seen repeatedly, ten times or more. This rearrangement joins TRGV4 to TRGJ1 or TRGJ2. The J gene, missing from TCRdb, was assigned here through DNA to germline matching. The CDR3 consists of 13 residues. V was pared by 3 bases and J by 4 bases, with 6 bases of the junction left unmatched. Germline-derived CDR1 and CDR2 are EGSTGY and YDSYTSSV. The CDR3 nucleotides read TGTGCCACCTGGGATTCCCCCTATTATAAGAAACTCTTT. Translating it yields CATWDSPYYKKLF.

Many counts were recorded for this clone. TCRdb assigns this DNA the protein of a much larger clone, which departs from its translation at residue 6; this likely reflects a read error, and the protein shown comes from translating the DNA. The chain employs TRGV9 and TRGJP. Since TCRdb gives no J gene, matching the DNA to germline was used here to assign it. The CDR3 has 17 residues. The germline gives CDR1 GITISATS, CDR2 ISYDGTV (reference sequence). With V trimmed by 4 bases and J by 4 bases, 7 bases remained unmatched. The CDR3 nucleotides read TGTGCCTTGTGGGACAATGATCAAGAGTTGGGCAAAAAAATCAAGGTATTT. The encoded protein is CALWDNDQELGKKIKVF.

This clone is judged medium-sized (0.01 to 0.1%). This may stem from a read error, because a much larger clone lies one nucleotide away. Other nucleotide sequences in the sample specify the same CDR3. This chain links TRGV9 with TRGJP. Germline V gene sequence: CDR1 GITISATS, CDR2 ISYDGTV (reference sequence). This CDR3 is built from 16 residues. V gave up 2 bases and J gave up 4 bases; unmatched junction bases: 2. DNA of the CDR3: TGTGCCTTGTGGGAGGACCAAGAGTTGGGCAAAAAAATCAAGGTATTT. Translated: CALWEDQELGKKIKVF.

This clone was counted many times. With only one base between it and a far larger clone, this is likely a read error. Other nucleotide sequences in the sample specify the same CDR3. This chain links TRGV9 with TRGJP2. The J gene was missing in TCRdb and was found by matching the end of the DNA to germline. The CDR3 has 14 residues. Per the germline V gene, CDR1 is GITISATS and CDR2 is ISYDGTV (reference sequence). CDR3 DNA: TGTGCCTTGTGGACTTATAGTAGCGATTGGATCAAGACGTTT. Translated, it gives CALWTYSSDWIKTF.

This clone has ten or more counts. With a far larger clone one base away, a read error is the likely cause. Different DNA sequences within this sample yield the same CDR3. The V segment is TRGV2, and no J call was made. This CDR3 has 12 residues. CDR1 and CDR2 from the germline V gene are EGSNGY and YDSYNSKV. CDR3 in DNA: TGTGCCACCTGGGACGTGGGCTATAAGAAGCTCTTT. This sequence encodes CATWDVGYKKLF.

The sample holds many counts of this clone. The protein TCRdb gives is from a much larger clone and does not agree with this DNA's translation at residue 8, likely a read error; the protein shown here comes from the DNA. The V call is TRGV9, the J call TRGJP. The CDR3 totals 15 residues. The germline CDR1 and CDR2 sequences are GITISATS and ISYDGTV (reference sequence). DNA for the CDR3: TGTGCCTTGTGGGACCAAGAGATGGGCAAAAAAATCAAGGTATTT. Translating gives CALWDQEMGKKIKVF.

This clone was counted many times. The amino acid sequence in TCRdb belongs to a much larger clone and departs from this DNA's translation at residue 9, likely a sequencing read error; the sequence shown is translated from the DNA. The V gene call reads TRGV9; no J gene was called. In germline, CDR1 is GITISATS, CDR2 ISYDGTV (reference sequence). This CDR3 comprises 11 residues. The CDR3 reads CALWEVREQLF. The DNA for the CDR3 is TGTGCCTTGTGGGAGGTGCGCGAGCAACTCTTT.

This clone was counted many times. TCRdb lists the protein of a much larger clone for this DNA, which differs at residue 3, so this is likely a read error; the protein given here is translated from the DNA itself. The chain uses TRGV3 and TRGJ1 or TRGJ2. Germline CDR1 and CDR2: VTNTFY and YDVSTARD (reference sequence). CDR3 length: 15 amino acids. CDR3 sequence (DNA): TGTGCCGCCTGGGACATCACCCATGGAGTATATAAGAAACTCTTT. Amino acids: CAAWDITHGVYKKLF.